A single sample gave rise to the 25 T cell receptor beta chains below, sequenced in a study of PD-1 blockade in classical Hodgkin lymphoma. This table comes from immunoSEQ multiplex PCR, and its TCRdb copy is limited to in-frame clones, with some not included. The data show under 130,000 clones, with about 92% seen just once and under 20% held by the top ten. Time point meaning: cycle 4 day 1 (C4D1), after more than 5 weeks of nivolumab. All trial patients relapsed after autologous stem cell transplantation. The sequencing here drew on peripheral blood mononuclear cells (PBMCs), taken before the fourth cycle of nivolumab. The source of these receptors is a human donor with classical Hodgkin lymphoma.

The chain employs TRBV5-1 and TRBJ2-1; 9 bases are a match to TRBD2. V gave up 5 bases and J gave up 9 bases; unmatched junction bases: 18. Germline V gene data show CDR1 as SGHRS and CDR2 as YFSETQ. This CDR3 is 17 amino acids long. CDR3 nucleotide sequence: TGCGCCAGCAGGCGCAGACTAGCGGAGCAGACGGTGGGTGAGCAGTTCTTC. Translating gives CASRRRLAEQTVGEQFF.

V gene TRBV6-5 combines with J gene TRBJ1-1; 7 positions match TRBD1. Trimming took 7 bases from V and 8 from J; bases not matched to a gene: 10. Germline lookup yields CDR1 MNHEY and CDR2 SVGAGI. This CDR3 is 13 amino acids long. The CDR3 is CASNPQGYGEAFF. The CDR3 DNA reads as TGTGCCAGCAACCCACAGGGGTATGGCGAAGCTTTCTTT.

This rearrangement joins TRBV2 to TRBJ1-1; D not certain. Deletions cut 4 bases from V and 3 bases from J, with 12 bases between. CDR3 size: 14 residues. From germline, CDR1 is SNHLY and CDR2 FYNNEI. The CDR3 DNA reads TGTGCCAGCAGTGCGCCGCCGCTCTACACTGAAGCTTTCTTT. This encodes CASSAPPLYTEAFF.

The chain recombines TRBV2 with TRBJ2-1; TRBD2 matches 11 bases. Germline V gene sequence: CDR1 SNHLY, CDR2 FYNNEI. The CDR3 consists of 17 residues. The ends lost 6 bases at V and 2 bases at J; junction bases unmatched: 9. CDR3 residues: CASSDQTSGETYNEQFF. In nucleotides, the CDR3 is TGTGCCAGCAGCGACCAGACTAGCGGGGAGACCTACAATGAGCAGTTCTTC.

This clone turned up a few times. The V gene is TRBV7-9, the J gene TRBJ1-2, with TRBD1 matching 8 bases. The CDR3 spans 15 residues. V dropped 1 base and J dropped 2; count of bases not matched to a gene: 3. Per germline, CDR1 SEHNR and CDR2 FQNEAQ (reference sequence). The CDR3 sequence: CASSLVQGANYGYTF. The CDR3 DNA reads TGTGCCAGCAGCTTAGTTCAGGGGGCAAACTATGGCTACACCTTC.

V is TRBV4-1 and J is TRBJ1-2, with D perhaps matching TRBD1 (6 bases). Between the trimmed V and J ends, which lost 1 base and 2 bases, there was a span of 14 bases. The CDR3 is 16 residues long. Germline loops: CDR1 MGHRA, CDR2 YSYEKL. The CDR3 region has the DNA TGCGCCAGCAGCCAAGGTGCGGGGCAGGGGAACTATGGCTACACCTTC. Translation gives CASSQGAGQGNYGYTF.

The chain carries TRBV18 and TRBJ2-3; TRBD2 matches at 11 bases. The J segment lost 0 bases and the V segment lost 3 bases, leaving 2 bases of the junction unmatched. The CDR3 is 16 residues long. CDR1 is KGHSH and CDR2 is LQKENI in the germline V gene. The CDR3 reads CASSPTSGTSTDTQYF. The CDR3 DNA reads as TGTGCCAGCTCACCGACTAGCGGGACTAGCACAGATACGCAGTATTTT.

The genes are TRBV4-1 and TRBJ2-7; no definite D call. The V and J ends lost 0 bases and 2 bases respectively, with 8 bases between them. CDR3 length equals 14 residues. Germline CDR1 is MGHRA and CDR2 is YSYEKL. CDR3 nucleotides: TGCGCCAGCAGCCAAGATCTTACAGCCTACGAGCAGTACTTC. Translated, it gives CASSQDLTAYEQYF.

The gene calls are TRBV2 and TRBJ1-2, with TRBD1 as a possible D gene (6 bases). V lost 2 bases and J 4 bases, leaving 11 bases between the germline ends. This CDR3 comprises 14 residues. From germline, CDR1 is SNHLY and CDR2 FYNNEI. This CDR3 reads CASSEIRGSYGYTF. As DNA, the CDR3 is TGTGCCAGCAGTGAAATCAGGGGATCCTATGGCTACACCTTC.

CDR3 sequence: CAWSESPTEYRPQHF. The CDR3 nucleotides are TGTGCCTGGAGTGAGTCCCCGACAGAATACAGGCCCCAGCATTTT. The chain recombines TRBV30 with TRBJ1-5; maybe TRBD1 (5 bases). V was clipped by 1 base and J by 9 bases, with 19 bases between them. The CDR3 totals 15 residues. The V gene's germline CDR1 is GTSNPN and CDR2 SVGIG (reference sequence).

The chain combines TRBV15 with TRBJ1-3, with D uncertain. Germline V gene sequence: CDR1 LNHNV, CDR2 YYDKDF (reference sequence). The CDR3 is made up of 17 amino acids. With 0 bases removed from V and 0 bases from J, the gap between germline ends came to 12 bases. CDR3 amino acids: CATSRERSPFSGNTIYF. The DNA for the CDR3 is TGTGCCACCAGCAGAGAAAGAAGTCCGTTCTCTGGAAACACCATATATTTT.

The chain combines TRBV4-1 with TRBJ2-7, with 8 bases that match TRBD1. Germline V gives CDR1 MGHRA, CDR2 YSYEKL. The J segment lost 5 bases and the V segment lost 5 bases, leaving 5 bases of the junction unmatched. The CDR3 extends over 13 amino acids. As DNA, the CDR3 is TGCGCCAGCAGCTGGGACAGGTTCAACGAGCAGTACTTC. As protein: CASSWDRFNEQYF.

This clone has only a few counts. V usage is TRBV27 and J usage is TRBJ1-2; the D is unclear. The germline CDR1 and CDR2 sequences are MNHEY and SMNVEV (reference sequence). The CDR3 is 13 amino acids. V shed 6 bases and J shed 8 bases, with 16 bases lying between them. CDR3: CASRPTDLGGYTF. CDR3 DNA: TGTGCCAGCAGACCTACGGACCTCGGGGGCTACACCTTC.

This rearrangement joins TRBV28 to TRBJ2-1, with D possibly matching TRBD1 (5 bases). Per the germline V gene, CDR1 is MDHEN and CDR2 is SYDVKM. Trimming removed 6 bases at V and 0 bases at J, with 27 bases between. The CDR3 consists of 20 residues. The CDR3 sequence: CASSPPGFLGAGFSYNEQFF. CDR3 coding DNA: TGTGCCAGCAGCCCACCAGGATTCCTTGGGGCAGGGTTCTCCTACAATGAGCAGTTCTTC. Full variable domain (missing parts from reference TRBV28 and TRBJ2-1): DVKVTQSSRYLVKRTGEKVFLECVQDMDHENMFWYRQDPGLGLRLIYFSYDVKMKEKGDIPEGYSVSREKKERFSLILESASTNQTSMYLCASSPPGFLGAGFSYNEQFFGPGTRLTVL.

This clone is a singleton in its sample. The chain links TRBV15 to TRBJ2-1, with D hard to call. Germline CDR1 is LNHNV and CDR2 is YYDKDF (reference sequence). CDR3 length equals 12 residues. Trimming took 3 bases from V and 7 from J, leaving 7 bases between them. Here the CDR3 reads CATSSQLNEQFF. CDR3 in DNA: TGTGCCACCAGCAGCCAATTGAATGAGCAGTTCTTC.

The V and J genes are TRBV28 and TRBJ2-7; no clear D gene. The V gene's germline CDR1 is MDHEN and CDR2 SYDVKM. CDR3 length: 14 residues. V lost 5 bases, J lost 0 bases, and 11 bases lay in between. CDR3 DNA sequence: TGTGCCAGCAGTCCGTACGGTAGCTCCTACGAGCAGTACTTC. Translated: CASSPYGSSYEQYF.

Written as DNA, the CDR3 is TGCGCCAGCAGCTTGAAGGCTAGCGGGATTTACGAGCAGTACTTC. As protein: CASSLKASGIYEQYF. The gene calls are TRBV5-1 and TRBJ2-7; 9 positions match TRBD2. CDR1 and CDR2 (germline): SGHRS, YFSETQ. Unmatched junction bases numbered 6, after V lost 1 base and J lost 4 bases. The CDR3 is made up of 15 amino acids. The whole variable domain, filled in from reference TRBV5-1 and TRBJ2-7, reads KAGVTQTPRYLIKTRGQQVTLSCSPISGHRSVSWYQQTPGQGLQFLFEYFSETQRNKGNFPGRFSGRQFSNSRSEMNVSTLELGDSALYLCASSLKASGIYEQYFGPGTRLTVT.

This chain links TRBV10-3 with TRBJ1-2; possible D gene TRBD1, 5 bases. CDR1 ENHRY and CDR2 SYGVKD come from the germline V gene. The CDR3 covers 13 residues. Between the trimmed V and J ends, which lost 2 bases and 8 bases, there was a span of 12 bases. The CDR3 reads CAISEERDGGYTF. CDR3 sequence (DNA): TGTGCCATCAGTGAGGAGAGGGACGGCGGCTACACCTTC.

This clone was seen only a few times. V and J are TRBV19 and TRBJ1-5; D call uncertain. The V gene lost 7 bases and the J gene lost 3 bases, with 10 bases spanning the gap. The germline CDR1 and CDR2 sequences are LNHDA and SQIVND (reference sequence). The CDR3 length is 13 residues. The CDR3: CASTNLNNQPQHF. The CDR3 DNA sequence: TGTGCCAGTACCAATTTGAACAATCAGCCCCAGCATTTT.

The chain links TRBV6-5 to TRBJ1-2, with D perhaps TRBD1 (5 bases). In germline, CDR1 is MNHEY, CDR2 SVGAGI. Trimming took off 6 bases at V and 4 bases at J, with 12 bases between the two ends. The length of the CDR3 is 13 residues. As DNA, the CDR3 is TGTGCCAGCAGAAACAGGACGGGCTATGGCTACACCTTC. It yields the protein CASRNRTGYGYTF.

The chain employs TRBV14 and TRBJ2-2, with D possibly TRBD1 on 6 matching bases. This CDR3 is 16 amino acids long. The germline gives CDR1 SGHDN, CDR2 FVKESK. Trimming removed 4 bases at V and 2 bases at J, with 14 bases between. The CDR3 is CASSLSLGGNTGELFF. As DNA, the CDR3 is TGTGCCAGCAGCCTAAGCCTAGGGGGTAACACCGGGGAGCTGTTTTTT.

A single count supports this clone. This rearrangement joins TRBV5-4 to TRBJ1-4, with TRBD1 matching 7 bases. CDR1 and CDR2 from the germline V gene are SGHNT and YYREEE (reference sequence). V was pared by 2 bases and J by 7 bases, with 5 bases of the junction left unmatched. The CDR3 has 14 amino acids. CDR3 sequence (DNA): TGTGCCAGCAGCTTCAGGGGGGGGAGTGAAAAACTGTTTTTT. It encodes CASSFRGGSEKLFF.

The gene calls are TRBV6-5 and TRBJ1-2, with TRBD1 matching 7 bases. This CDR3 is 14 amino acids long. Germline CDR1 is MNHEY and CDR2 is SVGAGI. V was clipped by 2 bases and J by 4 bases; unmatched bases: 4. The chain's CDR3 is CASSYRGLGYGYTF. The DNA of the CDR3 is TGTGCCAGCAGTTACAGGGGGCTCGGCTATGGCTACACCTTC.

This chain joins TRBV5-1 and TRBJ2-3; D is perhaps TRBD1 (6 bases). The CDR3 totals 17 residues. The V end was cut by 0 bases, the J end by 4 bases, with 18 bases between. CDR1 is SGHRS, CDR2 YFSETQ, per germline. CDR3: CASSLGSWGPPADTQYF. CDR3 DNA sequence: TGCGCCAGCAGCTTGGGTAGTTGGGGGCCCCCGGCAGATACGCAGTATTTT.

The V gene is TRBV5-6, the J gene TRBJ2-7, with 9 bases identical to TRBD2. With 0 bases clipped from V and 2 bases from J, the junction kept 0 bases outside the gene matches. CDR1 SGHDT and CDR2 YYEEEE come from the germline V gene. This CDR3 is built from 14 residues. CDR3 residues: CASSLGGRAYEQYF. The CDR3 nucleotides are TGTGCCAGCAGCTTGGGCGGGAGGGCCTACGAGCAGTACTTC.